This TCR beta chain is drawn from a study of a mutant IDH1 vaccine in newly diagnosed glioma. Turning to the study itself: Treated patients, averaging 40.4 years, were approximately 60% male and approximately 38% female. The earlier regimen, radiotherapy, temozolomide, or both, was most often both.

Assay: immunoSEQ multiplex PCR; the TCRdb copy retains only in-frame clones and omits some. Among around 16,000 clones listed, around 95% were seen once. Germline lookup yields CDR1 LNHDA and CDR2 SQIVND (reference sequence). The CDR3 contains 12 residues. V shed 6 bases and J 6 bases; nucleotides not matched to a gene: 4. Study-wide points: Immune responses arising from the vaccine appeared in about 92% of patients. Whatever changes occurred in top peripheral T cell clonotypes seemed unrelated to pseudoprogression.

Note on this clone: Its antigen is not identified.

Time point meaning: baseline, week 1 (first vaccination visit). This sample's treatment: pre-vaccination baseline after standard-of-care therapy. The clonotype was recovered from a woman younger than 35 with glioma. Some clones in this sample may be carry-over from other donors' samples. The sample in question was peripheral blood mononuclear cells (PBMCs), obtained from a glioma patient treated with radiotherapy, temozolomide or both. The rearrangement joins TRBV19 to TRBJ1-1; TRBD1 matches 7 bases. CDR3 in DNA: TGTGCCAGTAGCATCGGACAGGCTGAAGCTTTCTTT. This translates into CASSIGQAEAFF.